These T cell receptor beta chains were read from a single sample in a study of Graves' ophthalmopathy and Graves' hyperthyroidism. One entry per CDR3 protein results from TCRdb running MiXCR on the multiplex PCR reads. The sample holds about 210,000 distinct CDR3 sequences, 25% to 35% seen once. The sequencing sample was made of peripheral blood. These receptors were collected from a man in his fifties or sixties with Graves' ophthalmopathy. Both conserved end residues are part of each CDR3. D genes are given only for firm matches. Expanded clones are given a class, and other clones once, few, many or no size at all.

TRBV6-1	-	TRBJ2-7	many	CASSIGEQYF
TRBV28	TRBD2	TRBJ2-7	many	CASTPVAGGPYEQYF
TRBV2	-	TRBJ1-2	-	CASEGDFVVFHGYTF
TRBV5-1	-	TRBJ1-2	-	CASSPGGSDYGYTF
TRBV6-5	-	TRBJ1-6	few	CASTFSGTPLHF
TRBV18	-	TRBJ1-5	many	CASSKDSNQPQHF
TRBV11-2	TRBD1	TRBJ2-5	-	CASSRDSRLTKYF
TRBV2	-	TRBJ2-2	many	CASSAGTSTGELFF
TRBV19	-	TRBJ2-7	many	CASSRTGTTYEQYF
TRBV4-2	-	TRBJ2-7	many	CASSQVRDSYEQYF
TRBV19	TRBD2	TRBJ2-2	many	CASSMPLLALNTGELFF
TRBV6-2/TRBV6-3	TRBD1	TRBJ2-2	many	CASSYVGRGLPVVVGELFF
TRBV19	TRBD2	TRBJ2-2	many	CASRTVAGGRNTGELFF
TRBV7-2	-	TRBJ1-2	once	CASSLAHGGASYGYTF
TRBV7-8	-	TRBJ2-5	-	CASSVTGRETQYF
TRBV19	TRBD1	TRBJ2-2	many	CASNDRGFTGELFF
TRBV10-3	TRBD2	TRBJ2-5	many	CAMRGRADETQYF
TRBV7-8	TRBD2	TRBJ2-7	many	CASSPVWPSGSYEQYF
TRBV6-5	-	TRBJ2-7	many	CASSYRQGYEQYF
TRBV5-1	TRBD2	TRBJ2-5	many	CASSYRLAVQETQYF
TRBV11-1	-	TRBJ2-2	many	CASSFNSGANTGELFF
TRBV7-7	TRBD1	TRBJ2-2	many	CASSSTGAGELFF
TRBV6-2/TRBV6-3	-	TRBJ2-7	few	CASTEQGSYEQYF
TRBV27	-	TRBJ2-2	many	CASSSHILTGELFF
TRBV6-5	-	TRBJ1-2	-	CASSYSLQGGGYTF
TRBV9	TRBD2	TRBJ2-3	once	CASSVRGEGTDTQYF